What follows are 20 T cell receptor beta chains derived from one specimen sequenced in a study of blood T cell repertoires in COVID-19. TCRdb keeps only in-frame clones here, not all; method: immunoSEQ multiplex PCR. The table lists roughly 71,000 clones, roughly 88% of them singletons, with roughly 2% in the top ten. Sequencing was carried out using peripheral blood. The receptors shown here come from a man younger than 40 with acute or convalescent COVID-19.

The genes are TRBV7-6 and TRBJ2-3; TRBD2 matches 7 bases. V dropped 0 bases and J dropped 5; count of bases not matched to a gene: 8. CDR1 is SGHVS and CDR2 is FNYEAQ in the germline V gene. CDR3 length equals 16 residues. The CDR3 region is CASSLAFGGSGDTQYF. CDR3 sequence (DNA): TGTGCCAGCAGCTTAGCGTTCGGGGGGTCTGGAGATACGCAGTATTTT.

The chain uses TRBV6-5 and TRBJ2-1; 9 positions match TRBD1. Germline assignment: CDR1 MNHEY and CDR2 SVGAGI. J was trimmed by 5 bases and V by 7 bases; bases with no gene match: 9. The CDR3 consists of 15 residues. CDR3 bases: TGTGCCAGCACCGAATGGGGACAGGGAAACAATGAGCAGTTCTTC. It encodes CASTEWGQGNNEQFF.

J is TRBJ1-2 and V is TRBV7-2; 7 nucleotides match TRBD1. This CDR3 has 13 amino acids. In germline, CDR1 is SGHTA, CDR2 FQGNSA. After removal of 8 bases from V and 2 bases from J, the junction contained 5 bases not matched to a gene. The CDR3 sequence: CASGPGQNYGYTF. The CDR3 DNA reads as TGTGCCAGCGGACCGGGACAGAACTATGGCTACACCTTC.

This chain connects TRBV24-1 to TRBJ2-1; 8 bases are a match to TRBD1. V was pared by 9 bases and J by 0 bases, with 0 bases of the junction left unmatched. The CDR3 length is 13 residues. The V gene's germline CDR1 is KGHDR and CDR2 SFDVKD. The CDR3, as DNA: TGTGCCACCGGACAGGGCTCCTACAATGAGCAGTTCTTC. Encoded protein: CATGQGSYNEQFF.

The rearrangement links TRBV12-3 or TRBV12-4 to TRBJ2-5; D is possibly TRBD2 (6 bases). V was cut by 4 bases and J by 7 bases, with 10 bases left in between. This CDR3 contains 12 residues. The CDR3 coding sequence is TGTGCCAGCAGTTCCCCCGGGGGGACCCAGTACTTC. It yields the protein CASSSPGGTQYF.

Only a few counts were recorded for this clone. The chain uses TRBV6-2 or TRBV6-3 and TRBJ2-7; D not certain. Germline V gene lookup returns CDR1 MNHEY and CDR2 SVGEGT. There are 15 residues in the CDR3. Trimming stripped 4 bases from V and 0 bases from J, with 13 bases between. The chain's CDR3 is CASSSGTASSYEQYF. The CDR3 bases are TGTGCCAGCAGTTCCGGAACAGCCTCCTCCTACGAGCAGTACTTC.

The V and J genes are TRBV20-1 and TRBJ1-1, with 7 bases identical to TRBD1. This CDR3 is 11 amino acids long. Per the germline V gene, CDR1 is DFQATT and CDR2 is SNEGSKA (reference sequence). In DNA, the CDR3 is TGCAGGGGTGAATACAGGGGTGGCGCTTTCTTT. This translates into CRGEYRGGAFF.

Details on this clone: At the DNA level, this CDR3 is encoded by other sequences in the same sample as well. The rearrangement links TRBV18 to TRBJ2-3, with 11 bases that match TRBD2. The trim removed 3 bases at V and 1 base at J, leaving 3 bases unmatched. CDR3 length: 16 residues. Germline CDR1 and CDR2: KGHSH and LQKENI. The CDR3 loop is CASSPGTSGRTDTQYF. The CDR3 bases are TGTGCCAGCTCACCTGGGACTAGCGGCCGCACAGATACGCAGTATTTT.

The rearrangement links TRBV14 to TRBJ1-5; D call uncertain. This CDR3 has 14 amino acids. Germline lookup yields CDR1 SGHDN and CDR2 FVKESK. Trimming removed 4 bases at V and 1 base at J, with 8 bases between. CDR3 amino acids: CASSLAGSNQPQHF. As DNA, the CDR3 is TGTGCCAGCAGCCTGGCGGGGAGCAATCAGCCCCAGCATTTT. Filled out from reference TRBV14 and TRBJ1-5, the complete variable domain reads EAGVTQFPSHSVIEKGQTVTLRCDPISGHDNLYWYRRVMGKEIKFLLHFVKESKQDESGMPNNRFLAERTGGTYSTLKVQPAELEDSGVYFCASSLAGSNQPQHFGDGTRLSIL.

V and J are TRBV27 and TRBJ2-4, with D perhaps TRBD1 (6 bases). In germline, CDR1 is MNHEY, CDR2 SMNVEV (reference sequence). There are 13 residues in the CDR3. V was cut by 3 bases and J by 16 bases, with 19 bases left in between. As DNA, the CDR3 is TGTGCCAGCAGTTTCGAGGACAGATCCAGCCTTTACTTC. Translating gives CASSFEDRSSLYF.

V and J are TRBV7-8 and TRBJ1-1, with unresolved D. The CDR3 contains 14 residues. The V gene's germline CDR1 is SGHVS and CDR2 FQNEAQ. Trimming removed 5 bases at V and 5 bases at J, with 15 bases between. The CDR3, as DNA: TGTGCCAGCAGCCCCAGGTCGCTGGTAACTGAAGCTTTCTTT. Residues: CASSPRSLVTEAFF.

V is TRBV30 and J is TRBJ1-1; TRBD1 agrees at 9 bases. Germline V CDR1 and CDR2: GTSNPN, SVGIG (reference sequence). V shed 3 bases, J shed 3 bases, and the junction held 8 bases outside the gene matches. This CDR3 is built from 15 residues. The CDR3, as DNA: TGTGCCTGGAGAAAATGGACAGGGGCGGACACTGAAGCTTTCTTT. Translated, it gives CAWRKWTGADTEAFF.

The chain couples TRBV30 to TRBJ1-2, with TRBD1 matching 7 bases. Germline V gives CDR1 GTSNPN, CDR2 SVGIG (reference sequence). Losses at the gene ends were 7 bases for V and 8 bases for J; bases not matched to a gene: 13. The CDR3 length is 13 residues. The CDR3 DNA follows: TGTGCCTTGAAGGGACAGCGTAGGACCGGCTACACCTTC. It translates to CALKGQRRTGYTF.

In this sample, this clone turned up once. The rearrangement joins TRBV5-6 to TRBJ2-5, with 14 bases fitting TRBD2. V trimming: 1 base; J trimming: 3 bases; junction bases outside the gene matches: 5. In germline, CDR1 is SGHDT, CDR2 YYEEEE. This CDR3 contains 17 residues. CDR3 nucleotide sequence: TGTGCCAGCAGCTTGTATCGGACTAGCGGGGGGAAAGAGACCCAGTACTTC. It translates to CASSLYRTSGGKETQYF.

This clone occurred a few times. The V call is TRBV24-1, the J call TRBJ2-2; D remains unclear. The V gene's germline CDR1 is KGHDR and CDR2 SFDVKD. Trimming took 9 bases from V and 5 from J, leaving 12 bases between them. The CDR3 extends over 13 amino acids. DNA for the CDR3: TGTGCCACCGCCCTTAGCCTGACCGGGGAGCTGTTTTTT. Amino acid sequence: CATALSLTGELFF.

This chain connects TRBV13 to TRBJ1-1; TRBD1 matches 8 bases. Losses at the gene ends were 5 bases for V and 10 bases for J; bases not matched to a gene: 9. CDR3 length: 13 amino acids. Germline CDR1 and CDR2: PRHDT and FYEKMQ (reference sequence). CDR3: CASSTGGVGGAFF. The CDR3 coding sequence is TGTGCCAGCAGCACAGGGGGGGTAGGAGGAGCTTTCTTT.

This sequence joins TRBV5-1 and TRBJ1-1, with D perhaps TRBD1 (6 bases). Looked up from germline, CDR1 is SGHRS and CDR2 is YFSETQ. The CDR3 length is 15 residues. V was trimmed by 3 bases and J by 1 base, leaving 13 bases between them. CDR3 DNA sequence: TGCGCCAGCAGCTCCGACCCGGGACAGAACACTGAAGCTTTCTTT. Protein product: CASSSDPGQNTEAFF.

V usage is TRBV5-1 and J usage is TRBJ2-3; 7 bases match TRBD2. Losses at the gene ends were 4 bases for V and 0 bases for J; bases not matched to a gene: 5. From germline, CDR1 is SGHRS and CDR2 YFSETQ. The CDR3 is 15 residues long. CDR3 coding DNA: TGCGCCAGCAGCCGGAGCGGGATTAGCACAGATACGCAGTATTTT. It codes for CASSRSGISTDTQYF.

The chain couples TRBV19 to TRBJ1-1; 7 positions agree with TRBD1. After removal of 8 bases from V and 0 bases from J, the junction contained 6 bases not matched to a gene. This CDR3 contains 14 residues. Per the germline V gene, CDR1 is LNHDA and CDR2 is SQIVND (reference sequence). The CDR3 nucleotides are TGTGCCAGTTGGGACAGCCGCATGAACACTGAAGCTTTCTTT. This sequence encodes CASWDSRMNTEAFF.

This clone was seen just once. The CDR3 protein is CASSRSDRGEAFF. CDR3 coding DNA: TGTGCCAGCAGTCGTTCGGACAGGGGGGAAGCTTTCTTT. The chain employs TRBV2 and TRBJ1-1, with 10 nucleotides matching TRBD1. CDR1 is SNHLY and CDR2 is FYNNEI in the germline V gene. V lost 5 bases to trimming and J lost 8 bases; unmatched junction nucleotides: 5. The CDR3 has 13 amino acids.